Listed below are T cell receptor beta chains from one sample, sequenced in a study of T cell responses to AZD1222 COVID-19 vaccine. The assay was immunoSEQ multiplex PCR, and TCRdb's table has in-frame clones only and misses some. The sample has some 150,000 clones; roughly nine tenths are singletons. Sequencing used peripheral blood, obtained 28 days after the second AZD1222 dose. These receptors were taken from an adult who received the AZD1222 COVID-19 vaccine. CDR3s include the opening cysteine and the closing phenylalanine or tryptophan. Each record gives: CDR3 protein, CDR3 DNA, V gene, J gene, clone size, D gene. A D gene is named only where the DNA matches it firmly. The listing skips clone size in some rows; elsewhere it reads once, few, many or a size class.

cdr3_aa: CASSPSGLQGPNQPQHF
cdr3_nt: TGTGCCAGCAGCCCAAGCGGGTTACAGGGCCCCAATCAGCCCCAGCATTTT
v_call: TRBV7-9
j_call: TRBJ1-5
clone_size: few
d_call: NA

cdr3_aa: CASTEGPSQPQHF
cdr3_nt: TGTGCCAGTACGGAGGGACCATCCCAGCCCCAGCATTTT
v_call: TRBV19
j_call: TRBJ1-5
clone_size: once
d_call: NA

cdr3_aa: CASSYPTSEAFF
cdr3_nt: TGTGCCAGCAGTTATCCCACCTCTGAAGCTTTCTTT
v_call: TRBV6-5
j_call: TRBJ1-1
clone_size: NA
d_call: NA

cdr3_aa: CATSRDRLAVETQYF
cdr3_nt: TGTGCCACCAGCAGAGATCGGCTAGCGGTAGAGACCCAGTACTTC
v_call: TRBV15
j_call: TRBJ2-5
clone_size: NA
d_call: TRBD2

cdr3_aa: CASSPTSGRGHEQYF
cdr3_nt: TGTGCCAGCTCACCAACTAGCGGGAGGGGTCACGAGCAGTACTTC
v_call: TRBV18
j_call: TRBJ2-7
clone_size: NA
d_call: TRBD2

cdr3_aa: CAWSVPGPEAFF
cdr3_nt: TGTGCCTGGAGTGTACCTGGGCCTGAAGCTTTCTTT
v_call: TRBV30
j_call: TRBJ1-1
clone_size: once
d_call: NA

cdr3_aa: CASTLGGANTGELFF
cdr3_nt: TGTGCCAGCACCCTGGGTGGGGCGAACACCGGGGAGCTGTTTTTT
v_call: TRBV28
j_call: TRBJ2-2
clone_size: NA
d_call: NA

cdr3_aa: CASIWGETQYF
cdr3_nt: TGTGCCAGCATTTGGGGAGAGACCCAGTACTTC
v_call: TRBV6-5
j_call: TRBJ2-5
clone_size: once
d_call: NA

cdr3_aa: CATSRDKGQNTEAFF
cdr3_nt: TGTGCCACCAGCAGAGATAAAGGGCAGAACACTGAAGCTTTCTTT
v_call: TRBV15
j_call: TRBJ1-1
clone_size: NA
d_call: NA

cdr3_aa: CASTGTSGLTDTQYF
cdr3_nt: TGTGCCAGCACCGGGACTAGCGGACTCACAGATACGCAGTATTTT
v_call: TRBV2
j_call: TRBJ2-3
clone_size: NA
d_call: TRBD2

cdr3_aa: CASSGQGAVGELFF
cdr3_nt: TGCGCCAGCTCGGGACAGGGGGCGGTCGGGGAGCTGTTTTTT
v_call: TRBV10-2
j_call: TRBJ2-2
clone_size: NA
d_call: TRBD1

cdr3_aa: CASSNPSGGEEQYF
cdr3_nt: TGCGCCAGCAGCAATCCTAGCGGGGGCGAGGAGCAGTACTTC
v_call: TRBV5-1
j_call: TRBJ2-7
clone_size: NA
d_call: TRBD2

cdr3_aa: CASSRARRYEQYFGPAQGEQYF
cdr3_nt: NA
v_call: TRBV4-3
j_call: TRBJ2-7
clone_size: NA
d_call: NA

cdr3_aa: CASSSPTGRGNTIYF
cdr3_nt: TGTGCCAGCAGTTCCCCGACAGGGCGCGGAAACACCATATATTTT
v_call: TRBV28
j_call: TRBJ1-3
clone_size: NA
d_call: TRBD1

cdr3_aa: CATSEAGLGTDTQYF
cdr3_nt: TGTGCCACCAGTGAGGCAGGGTTGGGCACAGATACGCAGTATTTT
v_call: TRBV24-1
j_call: TRBJ2-3
clone_size: NA
d_call: NA

cdr3_aa: CASSFSTGSHEQYF
cdr3_nt: TGTGCCAGCAGTTTCTCGACAGGGTCCCACGAGCAGTACTTC
v_call: TRBV27
j_call: TRBJ2-7
clone_size: NA
d_call: TRBD1

cdr3_aa: CATSGQGYSNQPQHF
cdr3_nt: TGTGCCACCAGCGGACAGGGGTATAGCAATCAGCCCCAGCATTTT
v_call: TRBV15
j_call: TRBJ1-5
clone_size: NA
d_call: TRBD1

cdr3_aa: CASSGGLSTDTQYF
cdr3_nt: TGTGCCAGCAGTGGGGGCCTCAGCACAGATACGCAGTATTTT
v_call: TRBV2
j_call: TRBJ2-3
clone_size: NA
d_call: NA

cdr3_aa: CASRGASGNHYEQYF
cdr3_nt: TGTGCCAGCAGGGGGGCTAGCGGGAACCACTACGAGCAGTACTTC
v_call: TRBV28
j_call: TRBJ2-7
clone_size: NA
d_call: TRBD2

cdr3_aa: CASSFRLVNEQFF
cdr3_nt: TGTGCCAGCAGTTTTAGGCTAGTCAATGAGCAGTTCTTC
v_call: TRBV27
j_call: TRBJ2-1
clone_size: NA
d_call: NA

cdr3_aa: CAWSVSTEAFF
cdr3_nt: TGTGCCTGGAGTGTATCGACAGAAGCTTTCTTT
v_call: TRBV30
j_call: TRBJ1-1
clone_size: NA
d_call: NA

cdr3_aa: CASSPPPGYPREQYF
cdr3_nt: TGTGCCAGCTCACCACCCCCCGGTTACCCCAGAGAGCAGTACTTC
v_call: TRBV18
j_call: TRBJ2-7
clone_size: NA
d_call: NA

cdr3_aa: CASSGKTGNTIYF
cdr3_nt: TGTGCCAGCAGTGGGAAGACTGGAAACACCATATATTTT
v_call: TRBV5-8
j_call: TRBJ1-3
clone_size: NA
d_call: NA

cdr3_aa: CSASFGGSGPDTQYF
cdr3_nt: TGCAGTGCTAGTTTCGGCGGGAGTGGCCCAGATACGCAGTATTTT
v_call: TRBV20-1
j_call: TRBJ2-3
clone_size: NA
d_call: TRBD2

cdr3_aa: CASSLVVAGIETQYF
cdr3_nt: TGTGCCAGCAGCTTGGTGGTGGCAGGGATAGAGACCCAGTACTTC
v_call: TRBV5-4
j_call: TRBJ2-5
clone_size: NA
d_call: NA

cdr3_aa: CAIYYRLNNEQFF
cdr3_nt: TGTGCCATCTATTACCGACTAAACAATGAGCAGTTCTTC
v_call: TRBV12-3/TRBV12-4
j_call: TRBJ2-1
clone_size: NA
d_call: NA

cdr3_aa: CASSIEGQGSNQPQHF
cdr3_nt: TGTGCCAGTAGTATAGAGGGTCAGGGTAGCAATCAGCCCCAGCATTTT
v_call: TRBV19
j_call: TRBJ1-5
clone_size: NA
d_call: NA

cdr3_aa: CASSQDTGQRMNTEAFF
cdr3_nt: TGCGCCAGCAGCCAAGATACGGGACAGCGAATGAACACTGAAGCTTTCTTT
v_call: TRBV4-3
j_call: TRBJ1-1
clone_size: NA
d_call: TRBD1

cdr3_aa: CASSSKQGAYSYGYTF
cdr3_nt: TGTGCCAGCAGCTCGAAACAGGGGGCGTATTCCTATGGCTACACCTTC
v_call: TRBV7-8
j_call: TRBJ1-2
clone_size: NA
d_call: TRBD1

cdr3_aa: CASSAGTGNSPLHF
cdr3_nt: TGTGCCAGCTCAGCAGGGACGGGAAATTCACCCCTCCACTTT
v_call: TRBV18
j_call: TRBJ1-6
clone_size: NA
d_call: NA

cdr3_aa: CASSLIAGGPSGELFF
cdr3_nt: TGTGCCAGCAGCTTAATAGCGGGAGGTCCCAGCGGGGAGCTGTTTTTT
v_call: TRBV7-2
j_call: TRBJ2-2
clone_size: NA
d_call: TRBD2

cdr3_aa: CASSQGQGGLGDTIYF
cdr3_nt: TGCGCCAGCAGCCAAGGGCAGGGGGGCCTGGGGGACACCATATATTTT
v_call: TRBV4-1
j_call: TRBJ1-3
clone_size: NA
d_call: TRBD1

cdr3_aa: CASSPNDSWNTEAFF
cdr3_nt: TGTGCCAGCTCACCGAACGACAGTTGGAACACTGAAGCTTTCTTT
v_call: TRBV18
j_call: TRBJ1-1
clone_size: NA
d_call: NA

cdr3_aa: CASSEGYTEAFF
cdr3_nt: TGTGCCAGCAGCGAAGGATACACTGAAGCTTTCTTT
v_call: TRBV3-1/TRBV3-2
j_call: TRBJ1-1
clone_size: NA
d_call: NA

cdr3_aa: CASSLVPRNHEQYF
cdr3_nt: TGTGCCAGCAGCTTAGTGCCGCGAAACCACGAGCAGTACTTC
v_call: TRBV7-9
j_call: TRBJ2-7
clone_size: NA
d_call: NA

cdr3_aa: CASSSLSGFPGTGELFF
cdr3_nt: TGCGCCAGCAGCTCACTCTCGGGGTTCCCGGGGACCGGGGAGCTGTTTTTT
v_call: TRBV5-1
j_call: TRBJ2-2
clone_size: NA
d_call: NA

cdr3_aa: CASSLTGLAWRNEQFF
cdr3_nt: TGCGCCAGCAGCCTAACGGGACTAGCGTGGAGGAATGAGCAGTTCTTC
v_call: TRBV5-1
j_call: TRBJ2-1
clone_size: NA
d_call: TRBD2

cdr3_aa: CASSPQGTEYAYEQYF
cdr3_nt: TGCGCCAGCAGTCCACAAGGGACAGAATACGCCTACGAGCAGTACTTC
v_call: TRBV23-1
j_call: TRBJ2-7
clone_size: NA
d_call: TRBD1

cdr3_aa: CASSGDRGGEAFF
cdr3_nt: TGTGCCAGCAGTGGCGACAGGGGCGGTGAAGCTTTCTTT
v_call: TRBV6-4
j_call: TRBJ1-1
clone_size: NA
d_call: TRBD1

cdr3_aa: CASSLAQGFGSPLHF
cdr3_nt: TGCGCCAGCAGCTTGGCCCAGGGATTTGGTTCACCCCTCCACTTT
v_call: TRBV5-1
j_call: TRBJ1-6
clone_size: few
d_call: NA

cdr3_aa: CASSLGRANTEAFF
cdr3_nt: TGTGCCAGCAGCTTAGGTCGGGCGAACACTGAAGCTTTCTTT
v_call: TRBV11-3
j_call: TRBJ1-1
clone_size: NA
d_call: NA

cdr3_aa: CASSLQGLNNSPLHF
cdr3_nt: TGTGCCAGCAGCTTGCAAGGGCTCAATAATTCACCCCTCCACTTT
v_call: TRBV5-5
j_call: TRBJ1-6
clone_size: NA
d_call: NA

cdr3_aa: CATSRDRTAGGDKFF
cdr3_nt: TGTGCCACCAGCAGAGATAGAACGGCGGGGGGCGATAAGTTCTTT
v_call: TRBV15
j_call: TRBJ1-1
clone_size: once
d_call: NA

cdr3_aa: CASSPGLVTIGNQPQHF
cdr3_nt: TGCGCCAGCAGCCCAGGGCTGGTGACAATAGGCAATCAGCCCCAGCATTTT
v_call: TRBV5-1
j_call: TRBJ1-5
clone_size: NA
d_call: NA

cdr3_aa: CASSEYIRNQPQHF
cdr3_nt: TGTGCCAGCAGTGAATATATCCGTAATCAGCCCCAGCATTTT
v_call: TRBV6-1
j_call: TRBJ1-5
clone_size: NA
d_call: NA

cdr3_aa: CASSFPLLADTNTGELFF
cdr3_nt: TGTGCCAGCAGTTTCCCTCTCTTAGCGGATACGAACACCGGGGAGCTGTTTTTT
v_call: TRBV6-2/TRBV6-3
j_call: TRBJ2-2
clone_size: once
d_call: NA

cdr3_aa: CASSPTLGPNEKLFF
cdr3_nt: TGTGCCAGCAGCCCCACCCTGGGGCCGAATGAAAAACTGTTTTTT
v_call: TRBV7-9
j_call: TRBJ1-4
clone_size: NA
d_call: NA

cdr3_aa: CARSSGRARKETQYF
cdr3_nt: TGTGCTCGTTCTAGCGGGAGGGCCCGGAAAGAGACCCAGTACTTC
v_call: TRBV5-3
j_call: TRBJ2-5
clone_size: NA
d_call: TRBD2

cdr3_aa: CASSSQIKTGVSYNEQFF
cdr3_nt: TGTGCCAGCAGCTCTCAAATAAAAACAGGGGTGTCCTACAATGAGCAGTTCTTC
v_call: TRBV5-4
j_call: TRBJ2-1
clone_size: few
d_call: TRBD1

cdr3_aa: CASSQDWLAVLNNEQFF
cdr3_nt: TGCGCCAGCAGCCAAGACTGGCTAGCGGTACTTAACAATGAGCAGTTCTTC
v_call: TRBV4-3
j_call: TRBJ2-1
clone_size: NA
d_call: TRBD2